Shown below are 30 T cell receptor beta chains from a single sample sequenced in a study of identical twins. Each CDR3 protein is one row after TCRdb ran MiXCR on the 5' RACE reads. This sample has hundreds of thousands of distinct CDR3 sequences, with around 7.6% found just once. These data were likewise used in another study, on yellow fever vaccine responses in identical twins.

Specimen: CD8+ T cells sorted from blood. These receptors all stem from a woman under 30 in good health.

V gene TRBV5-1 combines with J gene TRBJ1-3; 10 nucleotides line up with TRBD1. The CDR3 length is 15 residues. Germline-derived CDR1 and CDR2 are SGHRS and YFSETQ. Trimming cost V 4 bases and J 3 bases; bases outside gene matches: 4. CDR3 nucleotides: TGCGCCAGCAGCGTAGACAGGGGGCATGGAAACACCATATATTTT. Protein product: CASSVDRGHGNTIYF.

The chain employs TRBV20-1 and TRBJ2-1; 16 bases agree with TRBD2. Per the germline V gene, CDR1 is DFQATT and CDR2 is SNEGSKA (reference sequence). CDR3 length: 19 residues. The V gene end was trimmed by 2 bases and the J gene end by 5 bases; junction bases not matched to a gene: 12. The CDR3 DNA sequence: TGCAGTGCTAGAACTGTCCCGGGACTAGCGGGGGGGACCGACAATGAGCAGTTCTTC. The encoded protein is CSARTVPGLAGGTDNEQFF.

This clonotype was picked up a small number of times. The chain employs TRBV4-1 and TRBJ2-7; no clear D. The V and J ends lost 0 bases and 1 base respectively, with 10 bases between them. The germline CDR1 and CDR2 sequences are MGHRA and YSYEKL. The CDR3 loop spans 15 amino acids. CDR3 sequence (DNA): TGCGCCAGCAGCCAAGATAGAAGCGCTTCCTACGAGCAGTACTTC. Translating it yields CASSQDRSASYEQYF.

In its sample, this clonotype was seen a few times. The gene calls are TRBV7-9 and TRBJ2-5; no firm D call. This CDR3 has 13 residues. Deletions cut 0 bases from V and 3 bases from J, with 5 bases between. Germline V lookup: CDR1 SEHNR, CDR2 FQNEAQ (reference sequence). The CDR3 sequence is CASSLAGKETQYF. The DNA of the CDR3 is TGTGCCAGCAGCTTAGCGGGAAAAGAGACCCAGTACTTC.

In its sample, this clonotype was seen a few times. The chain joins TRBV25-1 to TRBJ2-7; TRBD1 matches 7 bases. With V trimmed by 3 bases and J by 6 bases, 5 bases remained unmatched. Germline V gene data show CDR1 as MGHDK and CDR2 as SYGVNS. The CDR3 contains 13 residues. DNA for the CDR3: TGTGCCAGCAGTGAGCCAGACAGGGCCGAGCAGTACTTC. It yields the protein CASSEPDRAEQYF.

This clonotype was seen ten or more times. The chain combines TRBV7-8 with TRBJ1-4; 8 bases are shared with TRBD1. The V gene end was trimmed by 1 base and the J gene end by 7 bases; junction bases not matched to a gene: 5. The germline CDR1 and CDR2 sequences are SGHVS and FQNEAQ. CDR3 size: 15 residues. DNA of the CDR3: TGTGCCAGCAGCTTAGTCAACAGGGGGAGTGAAAAACTGTTTTTT. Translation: CASSLVNRGSEKLFF.

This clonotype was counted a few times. CDR3 nucleotides: TGCAGCGTTGAAGATTATGTGGGACAGGGTTACTCTGGGGCCAACGTCCTGACTTTC. This encodes CSVEDYVGQGYSGANVLTF. The V call is TRBV29-1, the J call TRBJ2-6, with 9 bases identical to TRBD1. Germline lookup yields CDR1 SQVTM and CDR2 ANQGSEA. This CDR3 region has 19 residues. Losses at the gene ends were 0 bases for V and 0 bases for J; bases not matched to a gene: 9. Full variable domain (rest looked up from reference TRBV29-1 and TRBJ2-6): SAVISQKPSRDICQRGTSLTIQCQVDSQVTMMFWYRQQPGQSLTLIATANQGSEATYESGFVIDKFPISRPNLTFSTLTVSNMSPEDSSIYLCSVEDYVGQGYSGANVLTFGAGSRLTVL.

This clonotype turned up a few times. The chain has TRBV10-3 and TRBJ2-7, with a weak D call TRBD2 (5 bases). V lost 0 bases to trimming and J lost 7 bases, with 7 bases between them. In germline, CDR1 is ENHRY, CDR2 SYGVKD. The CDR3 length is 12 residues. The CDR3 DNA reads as TGTGCCATCAGTGAGTCACAGCGGGAGCAGTACGTC. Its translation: CAISESQREQYV.

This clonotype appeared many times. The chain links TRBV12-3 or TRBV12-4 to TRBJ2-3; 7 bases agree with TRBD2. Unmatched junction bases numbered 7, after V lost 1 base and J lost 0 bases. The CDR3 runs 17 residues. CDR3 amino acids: CASSLVSGGPSTDTQYF. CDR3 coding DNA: TGTGCCAGCAGTTTAGTTTCGGGGGGTCCTAGCACAGATACGCAGTATTTT.

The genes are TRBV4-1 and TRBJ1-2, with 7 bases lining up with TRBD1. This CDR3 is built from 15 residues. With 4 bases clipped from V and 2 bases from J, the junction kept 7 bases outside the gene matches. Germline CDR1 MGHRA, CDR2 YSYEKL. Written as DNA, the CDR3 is TGCGCCAGCAGCCCACGGACAGGTCCGAACTATGGCTACACCTTC. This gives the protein CASSPRTGPNYGYTF.

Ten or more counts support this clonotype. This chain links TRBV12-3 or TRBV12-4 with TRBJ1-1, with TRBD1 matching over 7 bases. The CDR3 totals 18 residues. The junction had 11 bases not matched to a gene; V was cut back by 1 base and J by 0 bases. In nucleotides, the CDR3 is TGTGCCAGCAGTTTAGGGACTAGGGACAGAACAATGAACACTGAAGCTTTCTTT. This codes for CASSLGTRDRTMNTEAFF.

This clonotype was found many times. The CDR3 coding sequence is TGTGCCAGCAGCGTAGGAGGAGGGTGGGTTGAGCAGTTCTTC. It specifies CASSVGGGWVEQFF. The rearrangement joins TRBV9 to TRBJ2-1; weak D call: TRBD2 (6 bases). The CDR3 has 14 residues. Trimming left V 0 bases short and J 9 bases short, with 13 bases between. The germline V gene encodes CDR1 SGDLS and CDR2 YYNGEE.

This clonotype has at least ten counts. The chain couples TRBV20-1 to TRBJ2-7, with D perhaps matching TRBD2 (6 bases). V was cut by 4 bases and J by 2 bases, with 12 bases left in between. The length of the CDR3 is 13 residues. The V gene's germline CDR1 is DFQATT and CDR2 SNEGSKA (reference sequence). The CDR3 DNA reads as TGCAGTGCTATTGGGACTGAAACCTACGAGCAGTACGTC. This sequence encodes CSAIGTETYEQYV.

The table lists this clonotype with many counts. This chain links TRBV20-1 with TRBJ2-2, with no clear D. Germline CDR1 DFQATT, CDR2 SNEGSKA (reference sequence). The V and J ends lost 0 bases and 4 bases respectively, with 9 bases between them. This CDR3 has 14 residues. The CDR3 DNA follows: TGCAGTGCTAGAGATCGCCAGATCACCGGGGAGCTGTTTTTT. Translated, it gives CSARDRQITGELFF.

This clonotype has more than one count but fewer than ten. The CDR3 sequence is CSASDRGHTEAFF. CDR3 bases: TGCAGTGCCTCGGACAGGGGCCACACTGAAGCTTTCTTT. The chain uses TRBV20-1 and TRBJ1-1, with 9 bases fitting TRBD1. This CDR3 spans 13 amino acids. The V and J ends lost 6 bases and 3 bases, in that order; junction bases with no gene match: 5. CDR1 DFQATT and CDR2 SNEGSKA come from the germline V gene (reference sequence).

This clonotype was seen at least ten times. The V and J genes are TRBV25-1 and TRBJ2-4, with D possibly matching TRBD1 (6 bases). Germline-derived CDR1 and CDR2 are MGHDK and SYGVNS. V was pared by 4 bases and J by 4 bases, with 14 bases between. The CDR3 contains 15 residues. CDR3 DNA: TGTGCCAGCAGTGCAATCGGGACACTTAAAAACATTCAGTACTTC. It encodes CASSAIGTLKNIQYF.

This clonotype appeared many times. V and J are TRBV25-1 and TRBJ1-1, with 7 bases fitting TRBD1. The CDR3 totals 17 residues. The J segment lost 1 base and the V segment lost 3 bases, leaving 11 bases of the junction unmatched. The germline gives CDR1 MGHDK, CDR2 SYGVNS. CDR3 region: CASSDRPRQGWNTEAFF. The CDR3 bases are TGTGCCAGCAGTGACCGACCTCGACAGGGATGGAACACTGAAGCTTTCTTT.

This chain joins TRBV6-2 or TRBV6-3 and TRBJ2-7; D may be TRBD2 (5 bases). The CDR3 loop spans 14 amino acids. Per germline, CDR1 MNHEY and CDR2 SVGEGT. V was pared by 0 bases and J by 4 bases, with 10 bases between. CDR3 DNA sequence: TGTGCCAGCAGTTACTCGATACTAGGATACGAGCAGTACGTC. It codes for CASSYSILGYEQYV.

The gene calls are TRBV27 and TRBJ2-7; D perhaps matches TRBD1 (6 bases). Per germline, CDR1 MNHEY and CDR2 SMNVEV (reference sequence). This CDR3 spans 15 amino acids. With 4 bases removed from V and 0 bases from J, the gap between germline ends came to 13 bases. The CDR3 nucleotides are TGTGCCAGCAGTTCCCCATCAGGGGACTCCTACGAGCAGTACTTC. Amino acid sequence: CASSSPSGDSYEQYF.

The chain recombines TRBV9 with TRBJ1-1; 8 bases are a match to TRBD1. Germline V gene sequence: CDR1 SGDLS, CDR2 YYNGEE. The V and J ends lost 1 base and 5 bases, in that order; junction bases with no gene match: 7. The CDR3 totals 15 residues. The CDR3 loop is CASSVQGAGGTEAFF. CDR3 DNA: TGTGCCAGCAGCGTACAGGGGGCAGGAGGGACTGAAGCTTTCTTT.

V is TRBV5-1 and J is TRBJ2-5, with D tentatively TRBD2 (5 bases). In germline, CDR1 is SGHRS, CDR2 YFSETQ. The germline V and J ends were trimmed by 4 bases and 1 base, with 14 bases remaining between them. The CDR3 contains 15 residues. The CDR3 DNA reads TGCGCCAGCAGCAAGGACCTCGGGGTCCAAGAGACCCAGTACTTC. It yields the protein CASSKDLGVQETQYF. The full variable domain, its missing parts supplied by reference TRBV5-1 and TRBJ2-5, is KAGVTQTPRYLIKTRGQQVTLSCSPISGHRSVSWYQQTPGQGLQFLFEYFSETQRNKGNFPGRFSGRQFSNSRSEMNVSTLELGDSALYLCASSKDLGVQETQYFGPGTRLLVL.

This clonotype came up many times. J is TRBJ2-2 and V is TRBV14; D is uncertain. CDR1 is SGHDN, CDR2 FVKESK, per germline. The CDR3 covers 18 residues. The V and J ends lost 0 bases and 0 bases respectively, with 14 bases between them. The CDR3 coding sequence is TGTGCCAGCAGCCAAGATTTTTTCGTCTACCCGAACACCGGGGAGCTGTTTTTT. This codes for CASSQDFFVYPNTGELFF.

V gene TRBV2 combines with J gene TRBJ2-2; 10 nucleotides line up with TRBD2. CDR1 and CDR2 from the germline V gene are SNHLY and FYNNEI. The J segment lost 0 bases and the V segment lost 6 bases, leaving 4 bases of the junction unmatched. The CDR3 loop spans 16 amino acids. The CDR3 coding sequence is TGTGCCAGCAGCCCGGGACTAGCGACGAACACCGGGGAGCTGTTTTTT. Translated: CASSPGLATNTGELFF.

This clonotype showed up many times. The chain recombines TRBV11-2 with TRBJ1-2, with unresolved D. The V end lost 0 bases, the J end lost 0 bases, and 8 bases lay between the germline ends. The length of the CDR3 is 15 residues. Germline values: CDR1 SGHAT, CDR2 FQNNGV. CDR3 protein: CASSLESAANYGYTF. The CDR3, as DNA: TGTGCCAGCAGCTTAGAATCCGCAGCTAACTATGGCTACACCTTC.

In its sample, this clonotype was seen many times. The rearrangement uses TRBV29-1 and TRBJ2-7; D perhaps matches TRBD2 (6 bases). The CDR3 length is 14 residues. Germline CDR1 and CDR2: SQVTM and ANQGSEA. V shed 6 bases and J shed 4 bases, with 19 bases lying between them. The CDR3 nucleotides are TGCAGCGTCGGAGGCGGGACGGCGACTTACGAGCAGTACTTC. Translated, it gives CSVGGGTATYEQYF.

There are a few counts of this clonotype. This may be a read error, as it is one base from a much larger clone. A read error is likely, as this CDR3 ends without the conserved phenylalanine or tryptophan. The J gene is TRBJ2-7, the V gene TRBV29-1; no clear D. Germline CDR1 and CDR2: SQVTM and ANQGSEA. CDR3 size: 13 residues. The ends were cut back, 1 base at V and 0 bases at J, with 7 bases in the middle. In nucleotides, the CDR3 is TGCAGCGTTGAAGTCAGAAACTCCTACGAGCAGTACCTC. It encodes CSVEVRNSYEQYL.

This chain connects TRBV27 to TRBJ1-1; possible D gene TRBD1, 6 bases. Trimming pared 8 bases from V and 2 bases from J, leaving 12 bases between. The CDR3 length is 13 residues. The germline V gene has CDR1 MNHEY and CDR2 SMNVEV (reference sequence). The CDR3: CASVGTSNTEAFF. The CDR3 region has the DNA TGTGCCAGCGTAGGGACATCAAACACTGAAGCTTTCTTT.

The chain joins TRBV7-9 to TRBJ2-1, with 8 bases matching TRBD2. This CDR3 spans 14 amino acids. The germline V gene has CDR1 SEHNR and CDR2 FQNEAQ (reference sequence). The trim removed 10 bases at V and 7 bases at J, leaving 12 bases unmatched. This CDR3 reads CATALSGISNEQFF. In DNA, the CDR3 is TGTGCCACCGCGCTTAGCGGGATTAGTAATGAGCAGTTCTTC.

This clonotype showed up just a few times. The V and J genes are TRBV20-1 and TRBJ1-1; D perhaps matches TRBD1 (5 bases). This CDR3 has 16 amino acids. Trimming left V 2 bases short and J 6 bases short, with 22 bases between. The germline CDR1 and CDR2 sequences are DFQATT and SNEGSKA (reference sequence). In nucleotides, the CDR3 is TGCAGTGCTAGAAGAGGGGCAGGACTTGGAGCCTCTGAAGCTTTCTTT. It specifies CSARRGAGLGASEAFF.

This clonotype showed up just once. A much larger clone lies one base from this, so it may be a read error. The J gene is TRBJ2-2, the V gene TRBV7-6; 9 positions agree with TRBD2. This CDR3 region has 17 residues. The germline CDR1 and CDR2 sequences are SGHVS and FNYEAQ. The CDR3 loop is CVSSRGAGGTNTGELFF. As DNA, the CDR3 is TGTGTCAGCAGCCGAGGAGCGGGAGGCACGAACACCGGGGAGCTGTTTTTT.